The clone carrying this T cell receptor (beta chain) was counted ten times or more. Its antigen is as yet unknown. Molecular barcoded adaptors covering alpha/delta and beta/gamma chains were used on about 390 ng RNA. MiXCR was run by TCRdb on the reads, yielding one entry per CDR3 protein. The sample includes over 45,000 distinct CDR3 sequences, 20% seen only once; the top ten take roughly 17%. The sample comes from a study of read filtering for tumor transcriptome and immune sequencing. Turning to the study itself: Patients were 17 male and 11 to 15 female, mean age 65.9 years, range 47 to 80. Regarding the study as a whole: Sorted CD138-negative bone marrow cells were not purified T cells.

With 3 bases removed from V and 1 base from J, the gap between germline ends came to 11 bases. CDR3 length: 14 amino acids. Germline CDR1 is SQVTM and CDR2 is ANQGSEA. The V gene is TRBV29-1, the J gene TRBJ2-3; D not certain. This receptor was obtained from a donor aged 40 or older with multiple myeloma. The sample was a population of CD138-negative cells sorted from bone marrow. CDR3: CSVDWRRGTDTQYF. The CDR3 DNA is TGCAGCGTTGATTGGCGCCGGGGCACAGATACGCAGTATTTT.